This T cell receptor (beta chain) was identified during a study of cytomegalovirus exposure and HLA in healthy donors. Turning to the study itself: Earlier, approximately 180 million T cells were analyzed, and about 100 million unique TCR beta sequences were found among them. General study points: Segments of the TCR beta V type were, in most cases, productive about 87% or about 30% of the time in an earlier analysis. The classifier, whose performance was assessed in both the original and validation cohorts, reportedly diagnosed cytomegalovirus status with high specificity and sensitivity.

Every donor was a healthy person donating bone marrow. Germline CDR1 is SEHNR and CDR2 is FQNEAQ (reference sequence). The CDR3 runs 15 residues. Trimming took 1 base from V and 5 from J, leaving 14 bases between them. Comment on this clone: The antigen is unknown.

13 Jbeta primers and 60 Vbeta primers were used for the PCR. TCRdb's table, derived via immunoSEQ multiplex PCR, lists solely in-frame clones and lacks some. Of about 150,000 clones listed, over 60% are singletons. The chain has TRBV7-9 and TRBJ1-1; D is undetermined. The source material was PBMCs. The origin of this receptor is a middle-aged man in good health and CMV-seronegative. DNA for the CDR3: TGTGCCAGCAGCTTAGGCGGTTCGGGGTTGACTGAAGCTTTCTTT. Residues: CASSLGGSGLTEAFF.